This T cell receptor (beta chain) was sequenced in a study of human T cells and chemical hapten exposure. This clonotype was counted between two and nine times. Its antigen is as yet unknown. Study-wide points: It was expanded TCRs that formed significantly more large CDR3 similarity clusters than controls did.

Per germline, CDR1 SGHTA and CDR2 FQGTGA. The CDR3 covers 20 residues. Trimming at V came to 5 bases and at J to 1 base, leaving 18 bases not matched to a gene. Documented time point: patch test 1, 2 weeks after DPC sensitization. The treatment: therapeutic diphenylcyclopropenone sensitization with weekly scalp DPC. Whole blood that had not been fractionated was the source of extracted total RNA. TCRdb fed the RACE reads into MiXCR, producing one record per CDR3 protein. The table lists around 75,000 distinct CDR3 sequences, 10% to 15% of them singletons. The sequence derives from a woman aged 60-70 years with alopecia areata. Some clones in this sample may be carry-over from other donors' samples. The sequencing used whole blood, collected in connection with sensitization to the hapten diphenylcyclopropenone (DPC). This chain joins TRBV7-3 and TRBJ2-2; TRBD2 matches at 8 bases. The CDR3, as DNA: TGTGCCAGCAGCCCCTCCCCCCTTCAAAGCGGGGGACTGAACACCGGGGAGCTGTTTTTT. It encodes CASSPSPLQSGGLNTGELFF.